The subject of this entry is one TCR beta chain. The antigen remains undetermined. These data originate in a study of identical twins. General study findings and limits: The study found weaker excess twin sharing in beta out-of-frame sequences.

MiXCR, applied by TCRdb to the 5' RACE reads, yields one record per CDR3 protein. The table has approximately 500,000 distinct CDR3 sequences, 20% to 25% seen once. Per germline, CDR1 SGDLS and CDR2 YYNGEE. CDR3 length: 15 amino acids. Trimming removed 0 bases at V and 4 bases at J, with 12 bases between. This sample was shared with a second study, whose subject was T cells expressing NK-cell markers. That work contributes: The share of CD8+ T cells held by dominant NKG2C+ clonotypes was roughly 1.0-8% in several donors. In a few donors, these clonotypes also led the CD3+CD56-NKG2C+ fraction.

The source material was CD4+ T cells sorted from blood. This TCR was recovered from a woman younger than 30 in good health. This rearrangement joins TRBV9 to TRBJ2-3, with a possible D match to TRBD2 (6 bases). CDR3 bases: TGTGCCAGCAGCGTAGCCGGGAGTGCCGCAGATACGCAGTATTTT. It yields the protein CASSVAGSAADTQYF.